This entry concerns a single T cell receptor (beta chain). In the authors' methods: Amplification with reference gene primers provided the estimates of nucleated cell counts. The repertoire was sequenced with immunoSEQ multiplex PCR; TCRdb's copy has only in-frame clones and lacks some. V, J and clone size were drawn from that table, and D and trimming were deduced from the DNA. The repertoire includes fewer than 30,000 clones, 75% to 90% of them detected once, and roughly 9.1% sits in the top ten. This specimen belongs to a study of blood T cell repertoires in COVID-19. In the study overall: There were acute and convalescent COVID-19 samples, and they came from the United States, Italy and Spain. PBMCs, B-cell-depleted T cells, or T cells provided the cDNA or gDNA that made up the material.

The ends were cut back, 11 bases at V and 7 bases at J, with 20 bases in the middle. Germline CDR1 MNHEY, CDR2 SMNVEV (reference sequence). This CDR3 contains 13 residues. The sample comprised peripheral blood. The chain joins TRBV27 to TRBJ1-2, with a weak D call TRBD1 (5 bases). The sequence derives from a man aged 60-69 years with acute or convalescent COVID-19. The CDR3 region has the DNA TGTGCCTCCAAAGGCGGGGGTGGAGGTGGCTACACCTTC. It specifies CASKGGGGGGYTF.